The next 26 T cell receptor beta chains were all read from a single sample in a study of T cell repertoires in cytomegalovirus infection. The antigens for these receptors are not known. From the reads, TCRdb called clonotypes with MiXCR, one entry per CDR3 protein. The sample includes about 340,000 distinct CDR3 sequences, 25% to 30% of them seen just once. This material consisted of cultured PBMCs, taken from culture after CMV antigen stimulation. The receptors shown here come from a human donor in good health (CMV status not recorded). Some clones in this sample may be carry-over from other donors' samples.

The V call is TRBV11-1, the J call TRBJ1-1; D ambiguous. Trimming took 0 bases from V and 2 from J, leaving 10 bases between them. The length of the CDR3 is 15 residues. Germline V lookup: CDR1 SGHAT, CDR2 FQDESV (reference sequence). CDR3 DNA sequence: TGTGCCAGCAGCTTAGCTCTTACGCTAAACACTGAAGCTTTCTTT. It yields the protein CASSLALTLNTEAFF.

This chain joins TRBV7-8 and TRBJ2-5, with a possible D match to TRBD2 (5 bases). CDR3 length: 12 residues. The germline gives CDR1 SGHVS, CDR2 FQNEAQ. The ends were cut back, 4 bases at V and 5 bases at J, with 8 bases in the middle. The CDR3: CASSYTRETQYF. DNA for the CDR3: TGTGCCAGCAGCTACACTAGGGAGACCCAGTACTTC. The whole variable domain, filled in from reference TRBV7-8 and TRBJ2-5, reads GAGVSQSPRYKVAKRGQDVALRCDPISGHVSLFWYQQALGQGPEFLTYFQNEAQLDKSGLPSDRFFAERPEGSVSTLKIQRTQQEDSAVYLCASSYTRETQYFGPGTRLLVL.

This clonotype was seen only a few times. The DNA for the CDR3 is TGTGCCAGCAGTTACAGCTCCCCCGGTGAGCAGTTCTTC. Translation: CASSYSSPGEQFF. The genes are TRBV6-5 and TRBJ2-1; no definite D call. Germline assignment: CDR1 MNHEY and CDR2 SVGAGI. The CDR3 is 13 residues long. V lost 2 bases, J lost 9 bases, and 11 bases lay in between.

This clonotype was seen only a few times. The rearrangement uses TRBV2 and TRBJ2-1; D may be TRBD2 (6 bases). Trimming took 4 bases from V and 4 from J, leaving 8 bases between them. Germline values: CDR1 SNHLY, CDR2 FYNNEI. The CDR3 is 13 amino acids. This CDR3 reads CASSGGGYNEQFF. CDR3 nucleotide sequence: TGTGCCAGCAGTGGGGGAGGATACAATGAGCAGTTCTTC.

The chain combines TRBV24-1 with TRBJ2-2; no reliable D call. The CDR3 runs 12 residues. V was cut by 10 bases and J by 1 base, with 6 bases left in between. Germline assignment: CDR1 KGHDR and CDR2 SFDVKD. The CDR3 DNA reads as TGTGCCACTGGGAAGAACACCGGGGAGCTGTTTTTT. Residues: CATGKNTGELFF.

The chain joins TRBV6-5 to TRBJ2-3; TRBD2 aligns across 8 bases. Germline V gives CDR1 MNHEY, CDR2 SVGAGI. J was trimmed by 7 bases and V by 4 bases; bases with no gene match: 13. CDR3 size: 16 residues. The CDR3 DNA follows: TGTGCCAGCAGTTCCCCGGGGGGGCGGGAGAGAAATACGCAGTATTTT. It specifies CASSSPGGRERNTQYF.

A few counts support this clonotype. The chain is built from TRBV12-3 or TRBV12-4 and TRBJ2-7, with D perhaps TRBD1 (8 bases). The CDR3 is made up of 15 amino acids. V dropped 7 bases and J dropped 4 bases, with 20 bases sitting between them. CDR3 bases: TGTGCCAGCAAAATACAGGGGGGGGGCCCGTACGAGCAGTACTTC. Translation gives CASKIQGGGPYEQYF.

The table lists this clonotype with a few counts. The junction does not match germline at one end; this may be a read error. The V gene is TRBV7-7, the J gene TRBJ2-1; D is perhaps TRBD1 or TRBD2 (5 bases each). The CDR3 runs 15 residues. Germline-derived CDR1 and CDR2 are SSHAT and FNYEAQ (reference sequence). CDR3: CASSLRQGVNNEQFF. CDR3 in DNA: TGTGCTAGCAGCTTGCGGCAGGGAGTTAACAATGAGCAGTTCTTC.

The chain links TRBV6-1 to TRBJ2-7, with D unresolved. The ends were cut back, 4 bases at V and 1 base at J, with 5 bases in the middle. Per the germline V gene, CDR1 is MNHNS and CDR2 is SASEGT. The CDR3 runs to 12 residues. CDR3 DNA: TGTGCCAGCAGTGTGGTTTCCTACGAGCAGTACTTC. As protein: CASSVVSYEQYF.

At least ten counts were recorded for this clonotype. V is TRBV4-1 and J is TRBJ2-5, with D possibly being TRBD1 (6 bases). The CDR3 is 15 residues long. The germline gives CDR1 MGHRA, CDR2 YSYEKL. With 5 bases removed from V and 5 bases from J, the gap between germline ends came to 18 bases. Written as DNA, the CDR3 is TGCGCCAGCAGCTCCCGAGGGGGATCTGTGGAGACCCAGTACTTC. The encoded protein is CASSSRGGSVETQYF.

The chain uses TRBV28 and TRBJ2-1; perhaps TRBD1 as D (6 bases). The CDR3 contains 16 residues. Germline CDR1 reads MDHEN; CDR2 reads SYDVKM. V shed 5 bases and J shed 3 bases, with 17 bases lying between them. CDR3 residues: CASSATGSPSYNEQFF. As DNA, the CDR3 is TGTGCCAGCAGTGCAACAGGGTCCCCGAGCTACAATGAGCAGTTCTTC.

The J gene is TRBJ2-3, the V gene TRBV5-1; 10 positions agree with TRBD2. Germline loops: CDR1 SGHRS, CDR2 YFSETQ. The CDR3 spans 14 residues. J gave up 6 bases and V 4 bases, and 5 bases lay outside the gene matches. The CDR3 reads CASSLGLAFDTQYF. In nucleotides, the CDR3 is TGCGCCAGCAGCCTGGGACTAGCGTTTGATACGCAGTATTTT. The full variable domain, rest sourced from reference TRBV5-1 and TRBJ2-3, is KAGVTQTPRYLIKTRGQQVTLSCSPISGHRSVSWYQQTPGQGLQFLFEYFSETQRNKGNFPGRFSGRQFSNSRSEMNVSTLELGDSALYLCASSLGLAFDTQYFGPGTRLTVL.

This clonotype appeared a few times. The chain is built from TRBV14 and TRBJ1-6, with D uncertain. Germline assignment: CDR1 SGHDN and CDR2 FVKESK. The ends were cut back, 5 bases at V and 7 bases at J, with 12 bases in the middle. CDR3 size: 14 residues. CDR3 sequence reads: CASSKALQNSPLHF. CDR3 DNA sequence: TGTGCCAGCAGCAAGGCCCTGCAGAATTCACCCCTCCACTTT. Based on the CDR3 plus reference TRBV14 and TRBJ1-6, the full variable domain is EAGVTQFPSHSVIEKGQTVTLRCDPISGHDNLYWYRRVMGKEIKFLLHFVKESKQDESGMPNNRFLAERTGGTYSTLKVQPAELEDSGVYFCASSKALQNSPLHFGNGTRLTVT.

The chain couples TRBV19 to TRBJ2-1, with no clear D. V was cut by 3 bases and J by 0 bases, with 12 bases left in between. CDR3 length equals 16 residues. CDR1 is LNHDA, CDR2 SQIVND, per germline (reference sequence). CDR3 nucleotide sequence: TGTGCCAGTAGTATGAGACTCTCCAGCTCCTACAATGAGCAGTTCTTC. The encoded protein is CASSMRLSSSYNEQFF.

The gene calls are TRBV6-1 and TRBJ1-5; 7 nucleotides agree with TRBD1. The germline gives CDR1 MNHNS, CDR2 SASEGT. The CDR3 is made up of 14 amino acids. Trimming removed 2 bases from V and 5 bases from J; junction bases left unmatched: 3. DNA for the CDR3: TGTGCCAGCAGTGAATGGCAGGGGGATCAGCCCCAGCATTTT. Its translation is CASSEWQGDQPQHF.

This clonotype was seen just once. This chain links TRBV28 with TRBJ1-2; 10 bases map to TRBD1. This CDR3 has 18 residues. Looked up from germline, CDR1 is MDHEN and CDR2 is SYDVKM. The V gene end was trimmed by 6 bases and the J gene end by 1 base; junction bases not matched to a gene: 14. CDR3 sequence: CASRIIRDRGLINYGYTF. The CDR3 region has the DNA TGTGCCAGCAGGATAATCCGGGACAGGGGTCTTATTAACTATGGCTACACCTTC.

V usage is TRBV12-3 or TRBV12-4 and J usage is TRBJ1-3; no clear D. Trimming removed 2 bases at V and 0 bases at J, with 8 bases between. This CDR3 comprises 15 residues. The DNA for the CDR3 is TGTGCCAGCAGTTTATGGGCGTCCTCTGGAAACACCATATATTTT. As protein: CASSLWASSGNTIYF.

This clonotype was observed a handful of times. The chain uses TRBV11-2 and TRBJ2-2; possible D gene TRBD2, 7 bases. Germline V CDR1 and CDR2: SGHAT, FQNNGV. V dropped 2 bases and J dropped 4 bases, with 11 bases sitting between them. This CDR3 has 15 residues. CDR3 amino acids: CASSLTGGSTGELFF. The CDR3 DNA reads TGTGCCAGCAGCTTAACGGGGGGCTCCACCGGGGAGCTGTTTTTT.

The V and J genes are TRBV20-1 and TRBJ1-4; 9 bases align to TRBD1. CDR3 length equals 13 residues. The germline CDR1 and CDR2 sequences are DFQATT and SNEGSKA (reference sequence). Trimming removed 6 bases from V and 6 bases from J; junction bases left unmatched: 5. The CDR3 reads CSASQGADEKLFF. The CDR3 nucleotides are TGCAGTGCATCACAGGGGGCCGATGAAAAACTGTTTTTT.

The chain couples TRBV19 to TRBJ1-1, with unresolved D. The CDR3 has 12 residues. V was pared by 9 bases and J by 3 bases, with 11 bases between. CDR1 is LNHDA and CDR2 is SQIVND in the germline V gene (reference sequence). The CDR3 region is CASLSQYTEAFF. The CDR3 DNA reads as TGTGCCAGCCTTTCGCAGTACACTGAAGCTTTCTTT.

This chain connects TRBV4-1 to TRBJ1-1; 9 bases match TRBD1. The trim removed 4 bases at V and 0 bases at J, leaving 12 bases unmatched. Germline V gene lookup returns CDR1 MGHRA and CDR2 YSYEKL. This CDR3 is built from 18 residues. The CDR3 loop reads CASSLRGDRDRVNTEAFF. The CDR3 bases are TGCGCCAGCAGCCTAAGAGGGGACCGGGACAGGGTGAACACTGAAGCTTTCTTT.

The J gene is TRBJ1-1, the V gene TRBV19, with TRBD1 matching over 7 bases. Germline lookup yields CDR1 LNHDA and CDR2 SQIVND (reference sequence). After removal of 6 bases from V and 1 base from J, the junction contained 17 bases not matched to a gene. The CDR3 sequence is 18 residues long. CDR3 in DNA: TGTGCCAGTAGGCCAGGGGGGAGTACCCATCCCACGAACACTGAAGCTTTCTTT. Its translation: CASRPGGSTHPTNTEAFF. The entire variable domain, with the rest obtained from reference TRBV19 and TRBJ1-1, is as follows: DGGITQSPKYLFRKEGQNVTLSCEQNLNHDAMYWYRQDPGQGLRLIYYSQIVNDFQKGDIAEGYSVSREKKESFPLTVTSAQKNPTAFYLCASRPGGSTHPTNTEAFFGQGTRLTVV.

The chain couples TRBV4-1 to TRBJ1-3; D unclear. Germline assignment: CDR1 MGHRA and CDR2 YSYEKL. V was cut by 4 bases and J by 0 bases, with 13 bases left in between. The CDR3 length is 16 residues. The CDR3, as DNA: TGCGCCAGCAGCCTCCTTAGTACCACCTCTGGAAACACCATATATTTT. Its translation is CASSLLSTTSGNTIYF.

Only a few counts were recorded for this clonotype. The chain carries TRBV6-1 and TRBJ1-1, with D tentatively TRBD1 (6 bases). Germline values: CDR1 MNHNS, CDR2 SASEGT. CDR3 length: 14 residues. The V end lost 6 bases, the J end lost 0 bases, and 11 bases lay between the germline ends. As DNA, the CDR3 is TGTGCCAGCAGCTCCCAGGGGTTGAACACTGAAGCTTTCTTT. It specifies CASSSQGLNTEAFF.

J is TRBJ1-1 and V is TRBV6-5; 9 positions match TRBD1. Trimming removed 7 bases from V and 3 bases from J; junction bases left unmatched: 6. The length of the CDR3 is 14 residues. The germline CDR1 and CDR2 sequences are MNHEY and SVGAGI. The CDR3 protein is CASIPGQGYTEAFF. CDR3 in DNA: TGTGCCAGCATCCCCGGACAGGGGTACACTGAAGCTTTCTTT.

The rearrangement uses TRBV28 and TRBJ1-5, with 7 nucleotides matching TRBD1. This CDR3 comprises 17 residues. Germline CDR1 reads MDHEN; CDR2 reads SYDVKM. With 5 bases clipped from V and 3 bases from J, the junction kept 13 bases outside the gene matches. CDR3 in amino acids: CASSRNRGTVNNQPQHF. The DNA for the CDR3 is TGTGCCAGCAGTCGAAACCGAGGGACAGTAAACAATCAGCCCCAGCATTTT.